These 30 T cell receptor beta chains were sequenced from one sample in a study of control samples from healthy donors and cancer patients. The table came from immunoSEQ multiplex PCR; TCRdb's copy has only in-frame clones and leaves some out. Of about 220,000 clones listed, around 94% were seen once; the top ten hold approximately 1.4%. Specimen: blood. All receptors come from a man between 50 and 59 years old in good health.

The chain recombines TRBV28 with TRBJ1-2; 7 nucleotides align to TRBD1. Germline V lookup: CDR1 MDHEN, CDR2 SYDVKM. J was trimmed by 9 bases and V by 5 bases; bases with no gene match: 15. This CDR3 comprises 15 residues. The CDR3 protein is CASSAPWGQTFRYTF. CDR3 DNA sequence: TGTGCCAGCAGTGCCCCATGGGGACAGACTTTCCGCTACACCTTC.

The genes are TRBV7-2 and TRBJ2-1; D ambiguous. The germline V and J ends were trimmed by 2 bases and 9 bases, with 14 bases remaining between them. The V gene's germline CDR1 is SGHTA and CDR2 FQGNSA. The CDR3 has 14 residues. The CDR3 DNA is TGTGCCAGCAGCTTAAGTTTGGGGAAGGTTGAGCAGTTCTTC. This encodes CASSLSLGKVEQFF. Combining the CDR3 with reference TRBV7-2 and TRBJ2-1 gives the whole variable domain GAGVSQSPSNKVTEKGKDVELRCDPISGHTALYWYRQSLGQGLEFLIYFQGNSAPDKSGLPSDRFSAERTGGSVSTLTIQRTQQEDSAVYLCASSLSLGKVEQFFGPGTRLTVL.

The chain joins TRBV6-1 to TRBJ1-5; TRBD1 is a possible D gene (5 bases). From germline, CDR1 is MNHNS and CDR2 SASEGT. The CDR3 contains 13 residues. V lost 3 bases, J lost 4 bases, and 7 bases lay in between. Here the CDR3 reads CASSDTGNQPQHF. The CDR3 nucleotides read TGTGCCAGCAGTGACACAGGTAATCAGCCCCAGCATTTT.

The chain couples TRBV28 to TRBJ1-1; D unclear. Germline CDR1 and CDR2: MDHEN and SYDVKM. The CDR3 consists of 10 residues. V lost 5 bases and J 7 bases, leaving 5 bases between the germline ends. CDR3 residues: CASSQIEAFF. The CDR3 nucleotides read TGTGCCAGCAGTCAGATTGAAGCTTTCTTT.

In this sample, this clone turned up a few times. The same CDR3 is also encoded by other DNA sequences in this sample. The CDR3 sequence: CAILDSQETQYF. The CDR3 region has the DNA TGTGCCATCCTCGACAGCCAAGAGACCCAGTACTTC. The rearrangement links TRBV28 to TRBJ2-5; possibly TRBD1 for D (5 bases). With 10 bases removed from V and 1 base from J, the gap between germline ends came to 10 bases. Germline CDR1 and CDR2: MDHEN and SYDVKM. This CDR3 comprises 12 residues. The entire variable domain, with the rest obtained from reference TRBV28 and TRBJ2-5, is as follows: DVKVTQSSRYLVKRTGEKVFLECVQDMDHENMFWYRQDPGLGLRLIYFSYDVKMKEKGDIPEGYSVSREKKERFSLILESASTNQTSMYLCAILDSQETQYFGPGTRLLVL.

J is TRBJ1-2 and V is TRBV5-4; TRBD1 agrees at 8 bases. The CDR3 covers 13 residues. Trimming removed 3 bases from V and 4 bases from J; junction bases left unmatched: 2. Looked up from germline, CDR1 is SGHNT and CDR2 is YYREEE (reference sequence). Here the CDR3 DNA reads TGTGCCAGCAGCTCCACAGGGGGCTATGGCTACACCTTC. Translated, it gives CASSSTGGYGYTF.

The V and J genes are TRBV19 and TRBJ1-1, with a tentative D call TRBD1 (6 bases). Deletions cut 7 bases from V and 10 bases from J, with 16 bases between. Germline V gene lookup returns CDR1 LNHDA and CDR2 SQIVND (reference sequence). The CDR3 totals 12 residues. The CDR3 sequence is CASMVQGLRAFF. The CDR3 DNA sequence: TGTGCCAGTATGGTTCAGGGGCTGAGAGCTTTCTTT. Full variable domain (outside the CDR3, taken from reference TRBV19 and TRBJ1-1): DGGITQSPKYLFRKEGQNVTLSCEQNLNHDAMYWYRQDPGQGLRLIYYSQIVNDFQKGDIAEGYSVSREKKESFPLTVTSAQKNPTAFYLCASMVQGLRAFFGQGTRLTVV.

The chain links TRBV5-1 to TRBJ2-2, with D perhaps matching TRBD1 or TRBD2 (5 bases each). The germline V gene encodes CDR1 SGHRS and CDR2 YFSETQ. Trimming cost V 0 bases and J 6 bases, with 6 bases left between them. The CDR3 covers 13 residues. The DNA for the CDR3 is TGCGCCAGCAGCTTGGGAGGGGCCGGGGAGCTGTTTTTT. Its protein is CASSLGGAGELFF.

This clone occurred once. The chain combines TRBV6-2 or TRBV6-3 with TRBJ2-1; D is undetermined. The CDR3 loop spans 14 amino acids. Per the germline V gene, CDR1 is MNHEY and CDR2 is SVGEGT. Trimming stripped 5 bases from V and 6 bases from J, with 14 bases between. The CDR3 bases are TGTGCCAGCAGTCATCCCAACAAATTCAATGAGCAGTTCTTC. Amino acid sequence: CASSHPNKFNEQFF.

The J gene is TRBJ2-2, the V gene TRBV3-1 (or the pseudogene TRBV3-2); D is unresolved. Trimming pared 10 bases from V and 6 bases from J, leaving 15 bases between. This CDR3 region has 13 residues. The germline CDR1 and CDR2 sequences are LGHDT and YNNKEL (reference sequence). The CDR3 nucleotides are TGTGCCACGGCCACGGGCCTCGCCGGGGAGCTGTTTTTT. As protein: CATATGLAGELFF.

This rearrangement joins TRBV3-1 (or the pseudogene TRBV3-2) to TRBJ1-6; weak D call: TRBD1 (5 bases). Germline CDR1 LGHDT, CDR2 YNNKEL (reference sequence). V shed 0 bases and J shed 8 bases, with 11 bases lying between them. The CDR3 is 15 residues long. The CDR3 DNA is TGTGCCAGCAGCCAAGAAGACAGCCCTTATTCACCCCTCCACTTT. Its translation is CASSQEDSPYSPLHF.

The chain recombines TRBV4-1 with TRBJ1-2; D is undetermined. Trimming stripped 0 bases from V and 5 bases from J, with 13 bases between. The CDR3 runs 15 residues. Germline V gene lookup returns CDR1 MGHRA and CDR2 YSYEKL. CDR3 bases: TGCGCCAGCAGCCAAGATCCAGGCAGTCAATATGGCTACACCTTC. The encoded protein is CASSQDPGSQYGYTF.

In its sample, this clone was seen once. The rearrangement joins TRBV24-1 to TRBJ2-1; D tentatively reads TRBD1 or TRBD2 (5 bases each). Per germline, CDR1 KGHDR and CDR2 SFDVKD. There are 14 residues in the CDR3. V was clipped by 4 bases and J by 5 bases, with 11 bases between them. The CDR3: CATSERGPNNEQFF. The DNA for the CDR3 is TGTGCCACCAGTGAAAGGGGACCCAACAATGAGCAGTTCTTC.

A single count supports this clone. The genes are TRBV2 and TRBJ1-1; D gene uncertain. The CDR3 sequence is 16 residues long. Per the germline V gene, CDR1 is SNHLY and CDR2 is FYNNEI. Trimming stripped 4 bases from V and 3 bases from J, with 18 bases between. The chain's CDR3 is CASSAVLGIPDTEAFF. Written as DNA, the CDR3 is TGTGCCAGCAGTGCCGTTCTTGGGATCCCGGACACTGAAGCTTTCTTT.

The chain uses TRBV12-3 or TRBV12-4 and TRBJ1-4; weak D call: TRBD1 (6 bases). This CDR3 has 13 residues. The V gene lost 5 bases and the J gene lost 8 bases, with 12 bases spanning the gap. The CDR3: CASSLQGNEKLFF. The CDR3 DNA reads TGTGCCAGCAGTCTACAGGGAAACGAAAAACTGTTTTTT.

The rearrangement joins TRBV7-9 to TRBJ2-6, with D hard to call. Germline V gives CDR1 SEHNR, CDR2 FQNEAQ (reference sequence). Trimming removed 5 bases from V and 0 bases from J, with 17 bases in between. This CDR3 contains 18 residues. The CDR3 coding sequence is TGTGCCAGCAGCGTCCTGGGAAGCATGCTCTCTGGGGCCAACGTCCTGACTTTC. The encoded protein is CASSVLGSMLSGANVLTF.

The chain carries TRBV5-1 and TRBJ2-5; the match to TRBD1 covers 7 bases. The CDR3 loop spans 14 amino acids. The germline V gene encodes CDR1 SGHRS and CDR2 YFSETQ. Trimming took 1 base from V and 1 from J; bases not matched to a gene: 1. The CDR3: CASSLTGVQETQYF. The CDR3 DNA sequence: TGCGCCAGCAGCTTGACAGGGGTCCAAGAGACCCAGTACTTC.

Here the CDR3 reads CASSYDRGGYEQYV. The CDR3 DNA sequence: TGTGCCAGCAGCTACGACAGGGGAGGCTACGAGCAGTACGTC. The chain recombines TRBV5-6 with TRBJ2-7; 8 bases are a match to TRBD1. CDR3 length: 14 amino acids. Losses at the gene ends were 3 bases for V and 3 bases for J; bases not matched to a gene: 5. Germline CDR1 reads SGHDT; CDR2 reads YYEEEE.

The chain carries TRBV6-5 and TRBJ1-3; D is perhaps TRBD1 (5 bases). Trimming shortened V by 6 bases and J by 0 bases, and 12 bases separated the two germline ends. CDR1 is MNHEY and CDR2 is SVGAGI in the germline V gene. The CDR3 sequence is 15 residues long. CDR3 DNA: TGTGCCAGCAGCCTACAGGCCCACTCTGGAAACACCATATATTTT. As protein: CASSLQAHSGNTIYF.

The CDR3 region is CASSPRAPGDTIYF. The CDR3 nucleotides read TGTGCCAGCAGCCCCCGGGCCCCAGGGGACACCATATATTTT. The chain combines TRBV7-9 with TRBJ1-3; D is possibly TRBD1 (6 bases). Germline values: CDR1 SEHNR, CDR2 FQNEAQ (reference sequence). The germline V and J ends were trimmed by 5 bases and 8 bases, with 16 bases remaining between them. The CDR3 has 14 residues.

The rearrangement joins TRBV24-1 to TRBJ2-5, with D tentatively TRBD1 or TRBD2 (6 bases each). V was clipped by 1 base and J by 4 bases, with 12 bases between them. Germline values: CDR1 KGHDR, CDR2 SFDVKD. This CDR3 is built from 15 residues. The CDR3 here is CATSDFGGRGETQYF. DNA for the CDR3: TGTGCCACCAGTGATTTCGGGGGCCGTGGAGAGACCCAGTACTTC.

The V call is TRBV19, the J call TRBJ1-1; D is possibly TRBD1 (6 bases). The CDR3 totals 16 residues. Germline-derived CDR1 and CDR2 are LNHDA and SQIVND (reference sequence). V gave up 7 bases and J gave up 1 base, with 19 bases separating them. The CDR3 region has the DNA TGTGCCAGTAATTTACGGGGGCCATCCAGGAACACTGAAGCTTTCTTT. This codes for CASNLRGPSRNTEAFF. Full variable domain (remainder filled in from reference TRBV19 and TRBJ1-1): DGGITQSPKYLFRKEGQNVTLSCEQNLNHDAMYWYRQDPGQGLRLIYYSQIVNDFQKGDIAEGYSVSREKKESFPLTVTSAQKNPTAFYLCASNLRGPSRNTEAFFGQGTRLTVV.

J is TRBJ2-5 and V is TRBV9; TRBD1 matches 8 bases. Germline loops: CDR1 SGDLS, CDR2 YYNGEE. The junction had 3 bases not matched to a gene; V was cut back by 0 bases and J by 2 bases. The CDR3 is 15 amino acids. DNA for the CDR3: TGTGCCAGCAGCGTAGGGAGACAGGGGCAAGAGACCCAGTACTTC. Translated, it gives CASSVGRQGQETQYF.

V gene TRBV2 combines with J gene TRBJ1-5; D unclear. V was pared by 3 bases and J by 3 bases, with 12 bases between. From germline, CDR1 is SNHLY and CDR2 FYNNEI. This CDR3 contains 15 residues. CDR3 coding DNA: TGTGCCAGCAGTGATTCCGCCGGGCTCAATCAGCCCCAGCATTTT. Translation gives CASSDSAGLNQPQHF.

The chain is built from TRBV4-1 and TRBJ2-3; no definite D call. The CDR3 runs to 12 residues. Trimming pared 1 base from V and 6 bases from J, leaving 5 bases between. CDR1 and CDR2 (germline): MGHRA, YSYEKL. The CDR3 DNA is TGCGCCAGCAGCCAAGTAAAGGATACGCAGTATTTT. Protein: CASSQVKDTQYF.

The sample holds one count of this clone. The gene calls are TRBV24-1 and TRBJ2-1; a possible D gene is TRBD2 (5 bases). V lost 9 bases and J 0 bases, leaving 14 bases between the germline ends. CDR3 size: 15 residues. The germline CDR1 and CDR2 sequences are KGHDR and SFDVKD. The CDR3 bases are TGTGCCACCGGTCCTCGGGGTAGCTCCTACAATGAGCAGTTCTTC. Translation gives CATGPRGSSYNEQFF.

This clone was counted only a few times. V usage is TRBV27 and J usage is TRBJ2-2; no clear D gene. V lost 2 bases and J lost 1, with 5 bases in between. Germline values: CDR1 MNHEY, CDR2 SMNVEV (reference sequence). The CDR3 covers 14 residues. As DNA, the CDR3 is TGTGCCAGCAGTTTACAGCAGAACACCGGGGAGCTGTTTTTT. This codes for CASSLQQNTGELFF.

The CDR3 DNA sequence: TGCGCCAGCAGTCCGCGGGTGTCCGGGGAGCTGTTTTTT. Residues: CASSPRVSGELFF. This chain connects TRBV5-1 to TRBJ2-2; D perhaps matches TRBD2 (5 bases). The V gene lost 5 bases and the J gene lost 6 bases, with 11 bases spanning the gap. CDR3 length equals 13 residues. Germline V gene data show CDR1 as SGHRS and CDR2 as YFSETQ. Full variable domain (rest looked up from reference TRBV5-1 and TRBJ2-2): KAGVTQTPRYLIKTRGQQVTLSCSPISGHRSVSWYQQTPGQGLQFLFEYFSETQRNKGNFPGRFSGRQFSNSRSEMNVSTLELGDSALYLCASSPRVSGELFFGEGSRLTVL.

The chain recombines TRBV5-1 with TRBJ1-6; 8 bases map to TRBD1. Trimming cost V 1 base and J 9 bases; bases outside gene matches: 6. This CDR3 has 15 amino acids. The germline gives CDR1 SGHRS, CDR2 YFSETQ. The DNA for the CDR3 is TGCGCCAGCAGCTTGAGACAGGGGAACGGTTCACCCCTCCACTTT. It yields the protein CASSLRQGNGSPLHF.

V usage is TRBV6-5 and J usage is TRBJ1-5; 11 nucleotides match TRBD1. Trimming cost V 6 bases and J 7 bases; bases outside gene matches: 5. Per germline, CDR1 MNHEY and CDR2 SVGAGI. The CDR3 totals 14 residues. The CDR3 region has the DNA TGTGCCAGCAGGGAGGGACAGGGGGGACAGCCCCAGCATTTT. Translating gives CASREGQGGQPQHF.